This T cell receptor beta chain was identified during a study of shared clonotypes between healthy human individuals. Study as a whole: The study drew on a couple of women and a few men aged 18 to 49 as donors. Study conclusions and caveats: Despite large depth, sorted-subset datasets appeared incompletely sequenced. Donor scarcity curtailed the genetic and exposure-history diversity represented herein.

Data came from immunoSEQ multiplex PCR; TCRdb stores just in-frame clones and leaves some out. The sample contains fewer than 400,000 clones, under 80% of which appear only once. Caucasian adults living in Nashville, Tennessee, provided all samples. Between the trimmed V and J ends, which lost 2 bases and 4 bases, there was a span of 12 bases. Per germline, CDR1 SGHDT and CDR2 YYEEEE. There are 14 residues in the CDR3. With respect to this clone: Its antigen is undetermined.

The sequence came from a young man in good health. The sample was memory CD4+ T cells sorted from blood. Subset described: CD45RA-negative fraction. The rearrangement joins TRBV5-6 to TRBJ2-5; D not resolved. CDR3 residues: CASSFFRSGETQYF. CDR3 DNA sequence: TGTGCCAGCAGCTTTTTCCGATCGGGAGAGACCCAGTACTTC. The complete variable domain, with remaining parts taken from reference TRBV5-6 and TRBJ2-5, reads DAGVTQSPTHLIKTRGQQVTLRCSPKSGHDTVSWYQQALGQGPQFIFQYYEEEERQRGNFPDRFSGHQFPNYSSELNVNALLLGDSALYLCASSFFRSGETQYFGPGTRLLVL.